This T cell receptor (beta chain) was sequenced for a study of multiple sclerosis patients with progressive multifocal leukoencephalopathy. Looked up from germline, CDR1 is MDHEN and CDR2 is SYDVKM. Trimming shortened V by 2 bases and J by 3 bases, and 14 bases separated the two germline ends. This CDR3 spans 16 amino acids. Libraries were prepared by immunoSEQ multiplex PCR; TCRdb keeps only in-frame clonotypes and omits some of them. This table holds some 30,000 clones, more than 80% found once. Regarding time point: time of PML onset. T3 refers to blood collected at the onset of PML. V and J are TRBV28 and TRBJ2-1; D not resolved. The sequence was obtained from a woman in her 30s with progressive multifocal leukoencephalopathy. The starting material was PBMCs, obtained from a patient treated with natalizumab. The CDR3 loop is CASSLPDRSFYNEQFF. Here the CDR3 DNA reads TGTGCCAGCAGTTTACCCGACCGCTCCTTCTACAATGAGCAGTTCTTC.